This record looks at one T cell receptor (beta chain) sequence and its context. What it binds is unknown. Some clones are missing from TCRdb's copy, which holds only in-frame ones; the method was immunoSEQ multiplex PCR. The data show about 70,000 clones, with around 80% seen just once and 5% held by the top ten. This specimen comes from a study of OX40 agonist ivuxolimab in advanced cancers. Overall study results and limits: Clonal expansion by week 6 occurred in CD4+ and CD8+ blood T cells (at 0.1 to 3.0 mg/kg).

The sequence derives from an adult with an advanced solid tumor such as melanoma, head and neck, liver or kidney cancer. Sequenced material: CD4+ or CD8+ T cells sorted from blood, taken in a trial of the OX40 agonist ivuxolimab.

This chain's CDR3 is CASSPGTGYTGELFF. CDR3 DNA sequence: TGTGCCAGCAGTCCCGGGACAGGATACACCGGGGAGCTGTTTTTT. This chain uses TRBV7-2 with TRBJ2-2; 8 positions agree with TRBD1. J was trimmed by 3 bases and V by 6 bases; bases with no gene match: 6. CDR1 and CDR2 from the germline V gene are SGHTA and FQGNSA. The CDR3 loop spans 15 amino acids.